The 3 T cell receptor beta chains given below trace back to one sample, sequenced in a study of shared T cell receptors in the human thymus. This table comes from immunoSEQ multiplex PCR, and its TCRdb copy is limited to in-frame clones, with some not included. The repertoire includes 630,000 or so clones, about 89% of them detected once, and 0.009% to 0.0095% sits in the top ten. Separately, the same data were catalogued under a study of human thymus T cells.

The specimen was thymocytes. These receptor sequences come from a boy less than two years old with a congenital heart defect.

This chain links TRBV6-6 with TRBJ1-4, with D possibly TRBD1 on 5 matching bases. CDR1 MNHNY and CDR2 SVGAGI come from the germline V gene (reference sequence). The germline V and J ends were trimmed by 8 bases and 5 bases, with 12 bases remaining between them. CDR3 length: 13 residues. The CDR3, as DNA: TGTGCCAGCGCGGGGGGGGAAAATGAAAAACTGTTTTTT. Residues: CASAGGENEKLFF.

J is TRBJ1-2 and V is TRBV7-9; 7 nucleotides line up with TRBD1. V dropped 4 bases and J dropped 0; count of bases not matched to a gene: 11. Per the germline V gene, CDR1 is SEHNR and CDR2 is FQNEAQ (reference sequence). The CDR3 has 17 residues. CDR3 protein: CASSSGADRETNYGYTF. The CDR3 DNA reads as TGTGCCAGCAGCTCTGGGGCTGACAGGGAAACTAACTATGGCTACACCTTC.

The chain joins TRBV6-6 to TRBJ2-3; D ambiguous. V was shortened by 0 bases and J by 6 bases, with 16 bases between the two germline ends. The V gene's germline CDR1 is MNHNY and CDR2 SVGAGI (reference sequence). The CDR3 runs 16 residues. The DNA of the CDR3 is TGTGCCAGCAGTTACTCCGGGTTTCTTGGGTCGGATACGCAGTATTTT. This codes for CASSYSGFLGSDTQYF.